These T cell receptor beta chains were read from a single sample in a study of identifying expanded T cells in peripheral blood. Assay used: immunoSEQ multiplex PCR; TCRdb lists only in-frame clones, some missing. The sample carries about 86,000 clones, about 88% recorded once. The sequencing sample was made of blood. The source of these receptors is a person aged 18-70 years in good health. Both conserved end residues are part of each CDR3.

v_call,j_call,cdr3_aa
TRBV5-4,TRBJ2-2,CASSLDPSGGLRGGELFF
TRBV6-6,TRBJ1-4,CASFTDRMFF
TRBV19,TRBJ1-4,CASSIALGQTNEKLFF
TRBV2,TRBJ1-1,CASTRPGGGNTEAFF
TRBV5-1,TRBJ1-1,CASSLEGIGNTEAFF
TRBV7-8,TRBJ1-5,CASSYQGNPGQPQHF
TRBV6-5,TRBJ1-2,CASKGWDYGYTF
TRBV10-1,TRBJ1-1,CARNSGTGAGGTEAFF
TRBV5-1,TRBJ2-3,CASSPEGTDTQYF
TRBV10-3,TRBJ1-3,CAISVDSSGNTIYF
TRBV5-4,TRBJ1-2,CASSSGGQVSGYTF
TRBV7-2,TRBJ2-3,CASSLVVTVSSTDTQYF
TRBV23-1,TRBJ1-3,CASSHYLPKQLRNTIYF
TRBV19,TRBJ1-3,CASSDLQGSGNTIYF
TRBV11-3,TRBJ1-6,CASSLPTGVNSPLHF
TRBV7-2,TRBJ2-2,CASSYTGDTGELFF
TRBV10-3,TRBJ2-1,CAISGGAVGASAFYNEQFF
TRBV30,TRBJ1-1,CAWSVGGPRIEAFF
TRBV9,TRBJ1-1,CASSPRQGRNTEAFF
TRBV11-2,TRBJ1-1,CASSLDSGGEAFF
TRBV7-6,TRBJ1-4,CASSPGGGINEKLFF
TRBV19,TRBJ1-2,CASYSYGYTF
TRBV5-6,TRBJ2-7,CASSLGVRSYEQYF
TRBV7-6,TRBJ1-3,CASSLLPDRGGNTIYF
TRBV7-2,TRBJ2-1,CASSLYGGDEFF
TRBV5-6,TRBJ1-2,CASSLRVGLNYGYTF
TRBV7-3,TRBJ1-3,CASSMDPGNTIYF
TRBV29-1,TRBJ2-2,CSVEQENTGELFF
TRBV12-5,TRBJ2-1,CASVGGQAYNEQFF
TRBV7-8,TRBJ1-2,CASSLVRQPVLRYTF
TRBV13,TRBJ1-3,CASSLGLSYSGNTIYF
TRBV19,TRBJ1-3,CASSIEGSSGNTIYF
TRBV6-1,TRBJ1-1,CASRWGTGMNTEAFF
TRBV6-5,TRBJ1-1,CASSSPLGLTNTEAFF
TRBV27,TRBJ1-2,CASSLGQAYGYTF
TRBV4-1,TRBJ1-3,CASSQRILGGGRGSSGNTIYF
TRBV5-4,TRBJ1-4,CASSLQGANEKLFF
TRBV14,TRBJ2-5,CASSQVGLAGETQYF
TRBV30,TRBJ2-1,CAWSLGGNEQFF
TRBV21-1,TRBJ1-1,CASSKGWDTEAFF
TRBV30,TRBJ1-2,CAWSLLNSHGYTF
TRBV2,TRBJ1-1,CASTGDYTEAFF
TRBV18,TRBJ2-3,CASSPPGGTTQYF
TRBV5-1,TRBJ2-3,CASSLSTDTQYF
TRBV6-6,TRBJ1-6,CASRLRQGDSPLHF